Following are 30 T cell receptor beta chains from one sample sequenced in a study of T cells in Graves' hyperthyroidism and ophthalmopathy. Amplified TCR beta CDR3 regions derived from RNA transcripts. HTBI primers were used for first-round RT-PCR of the TCR CDR3. TCRdb ran MiXCR on the multiplex PCR reads and lists one entry per CDR3 protein. The sample has more than 550,000 distinct CDR3 sequences, less than 45% seen once. Sequencing was performed on peripheral blood or thyroid tissue (not recorded which). Source of these receptors: an adult man with Graves' disease, either hyperthyroidism or ophthalmopathy (not recorded which).

The genes are TRBV5-1 and TRBJ1-3; perhaps TRBD1 as D (5 bases). CDR1 is SGHRS, CDR2 YFSETQ, per germline. CDR3 length: 14 residues. V gave up 4 bases and J gave up 4 bases, with 12 bases separating them. The CDR3 DNA is TGCGCCAGCAGCAGGGGAGAGGGCGGAAACACCATATATTTT. It specifies CASSRGEGGNTIYF. Based on the CDR3 plus reference TRBV5-1 and TRBJ1-3, the full variable domain is KAGVTQTPRYLIKTRGQQVTLSCSPISGHRSVSWYQQTPGQGLQFLFEYFSETQRNKGNFPGRFSGRQFSNSRSEMNVSTLELGDSALYLCASSRGEGGNTIYFGEGSWLTVV.

The V and J genes are TRBV7-2 and TRBJ1-3; D call uncertain. Germline lookup yields CDR1 SGHTA and CDR2 FQGNSA. The CDR3 runs to 13 residues. V was cut by 0 bases and J by 5 bases, with 5 bases left in between. The CDR3 coding sequence is TGTGCCAGCAGCTTAGCTGGTCGAAACACCATATATTTT. Translation: CASSLAGRNTIYF.

This clonotype has a count of ten or more. CDR3 in amino acids: CASSEMGREVQETQYF. In DNA, the CDR3 is TGTGCCAGCAGTGAAATGGGAAGGGAGGTCCAAGAGACCCAGTACTTC. The rearrangement joins TRBV2 to TRBJ2-5; D may be TRBD2 (6 bases). Trimming took off 2 bases at V and 1 base at J, with 14 bases between the two ends. The CDR3 is made up of 16 amino acids. Germline CDR1 is SNHLY and CDR2 is FYNNEI.

This chain uses TRBV6-1 with TRBJ2-7, with 9 bases matching TRBD2. Unmatched junction bases numbered 6, after V lost 3 bases and J lost 6 bases. This CDR3 is 14 amino acids long. Germline V lookup: CDR1 MNHNS, CDR2 SASEGT. CDR3 sequence reads: CASSDGGRAFEQYF. CDR3 sequence (DNA): TGTGCCAGCAGTGACGGCGGGAGGGCTTTCGAGCAGTACTTC.

Worth noting for this clonotype: This may stem from a read error, because a much larger clone lies one nucleotide away. This chain links TRBV6-5 with TRBJ1-6; D gene uncertain. Trimming removed 5 bases at V and 7 bases at J, with 12 bases between. CDR3 length: 14 amino acids. Germline-derived CDR1 and CDR2 are MNHEY and SVGAGI. The CDR3 protein is CASSASWTNSPLHF. In DNA form, the CDR3 reads TGTGCCAGCAGTGCCTCTTGGACCAATTCACCCCTCCACTTT.

The J gene is TRBJ1-1, the V gene TRBV15; D gene ambiguous. Trimming removed 2 bases from V and 1 base from J, with 8 bases in between. Germline CDR1 and CDR2: LNHNV and YYDKDF (reference sequence). The CDR3 consists of 14 residues. The CDR3 DNA follows: TGTGCCACCAGCAGACAAGAAAAGAACACTGAAGCTTTCTTT. This gives the protein CATSRQEKNTEAFF.

The chain links TRBV6-6 to TRBJ2-6, with no clear D. Germline V CDR1 and CDR2: MNHNY, SVGAGI (reference sequence). The CDR3 totals 16 residues. Trimming took 2 bases from V and 3 from J, leaving 11 bases between them. The CDR3 coding sequence is TGTGCCAGCAGTTACACAAGGATAGATGGGGCCAACGTCCTGACTTTC. This codes for CASSYTRIDGANVLTF.

The chain is built from TRBV9 and TRBJ2-3; D is ambiguous. Germline V lookup: CDR1 SGDLS, CDR2 YYNGEE. V was clipped by 4 bases and J by 2 bases, with 5 bases between them. The CDR3 totals 12 residues. CDR3 amino acids: CASSIVTDTQYF. The CDR3 region has the DNA TGTGCCAGCAGCATCGTCACAGATACGCAGTATTTT.

The chain couples TRBV20-1 to TRBJ1-5; 7 positions agree with TRBD1. The germline V gene has CDR1 DFQATT and CDR2 SNEGSKA (reference sequence). J gave up 3 bases and V 5 bases, and 10 bases lay outside the gene matches. The CDR3 has 15 residues. CDR3 DNA sequence: TGCAGTGCTCAGACGAACAGGGGAATCAATCAGCCCCAGCATTTT. Amino acids: CSAQTNRGINQPQHF.

A few counts support this clonotype. The genes are TRBV7-2 and TRBJ1-5; D not resolved. The CDR3 has 17 residues. Germline values: CDR1 SGHTA, CDR2 FQGNSA. V shed 2 bases and J shed 2 bases, with 16 bases lying between them. The CDR3 nucleotides are TGTGCCAGCAGCTTATCGGGCCATATTTCGGGCAATCAGCCCCAGCATTTT. Its protein product is CASSLSGHISGNQPQHF. Full variable domain (missing parts from reference TRBV7-2 and TRBJ1-5): GAGVSQSPSNKVTEKGKDVELRCDPISGHTALYWYRQSLGQGLEFLIYFQGNSAPDKSGLPSDRFSAERTGGSVSTLTIQRTQQEDSAVYLCASSLSGHISGNQPQHFGDGTRLSIL.

The chain couples TRBV3-1 to TRBJ2-5; 7 positions agree with TRBD1. Per germline, CDR1 LGHDT and CDR2 YNNKEL (reference sequence). CDR3 length equals 14 residues. J lost 1 base, V lost 6 bases, and 5 bases had no gene match. In nucleotides, the CDR3 is TGTGCCAGCAGTCGACAGGGCGTCCAAGAGACCCAGTACTTC. Its translation is CASSRQGVQETQYF.

The chain couples TRBV6-5 to TRBJ1-6; D not resolved. Trimming removed 8 bases from V and 8 bases from J, with 16 bases in between. The CDR3 spans 14 residues. Germline lookup yields CDR1 MNHEY and CDR2 SVGAGI. In DNA form, the CDR3 reads TGTGCCAGCCTGGTACTCTCGGGAGATTCACCCCTCCACTTT. Translation: CASLVLSGDSPLHF.

The table lists this clonotype with a count of one. At one boundary the junction diverges from the germline segment, which might be a read error. The chain combines TRBV7-9 with TRBJ1-3; D unresolved. CDR1 SEHNR and CDR2 FQNEAQ come from the germline V gene (reference sequence). The CDR3 is made up of 16 amino acids. DNA for the CDR3: TGCGCCAGCAGCCAAGACGGAGGAGGACCCGGAAACACCATATATTTT. As protein: CASSQDGGGPGNTIYF.

This clonotype was detected many times. The V gene is TRBV2, the J gene TRBJ1-4, with a weak D call TRBD1 (6 bases). The germline CDR1 and CDR2 sequences are SNHLY and FYNNEI. CDR3 length equals 13 residues. Deletions cut 8 bases from V and 7 bases from J, with 14 bases between. As DNA, the CDR3 is TGTGCCAGCGTTACAGGGTTGGGTGAAAAACTGTTTTTT. This translates into CASVTGLGEKLFF.

The chain couples TRBV20-1 to TRBJ2-5, with 11 bases that match TRBD2. The CDR3 has 16 amino acids. V shed 2 bases, J shed 1 base, and the junction held 6 bases outside the gene matches. The germline gives CDR1 DFQATT, CDR2 SNEGSKA (reference sequence). The CDR3 DNA is TGCAGTGCTAGAATAGAACTAGCGGGAGCCCAAGAGACCCAGTACTTC. Residues: CSARIELAGAQETQYF.

The chain joins TRBV6-1 to TRBJ1-1; TRBD1 aligns across 9 bases. The germline CDR1 and CDR2 sequences are MNHNS and SASEGT. The CDR3 length is 14 residues. The trim removed 6 bases at V and 2 bases at J, leaving 4 bases unmatched. The CDR3 DNA is TGTGCCAGCAGGCAGACAGGGGGTAACACTGAAGCTTTCTTT. Translation: CASRQTGGNTEAFF.

V gene TRBV2 combines with J gene TRBJ1-1, with D unclear. The CDR3 is 12 residues long. The germline V gene encodes CDR1 SNHLY and CDR2 FYNNEI. The V end was cut by 8 bases, the J end by 5 bases, with 12 bases between. The CDR3 protein is CASLAEGTEAFF. The CDR3 DNA reads as TGTGCCAGCTTGGCCGAGGGAACTGAAGCTTTCTTT. The entire variable domain, with the rest obtained from reference TRBV2 and TRBJ1-1, is as follows: EPEVTQTPSHQVTQMGQEVILRCVPISNHLYFYWYRQILGQKVEFLVSFYNNEISEKSEIFDDQFSVERPDGSNFTLKIRSTKLEDSAMYFCASLAEGTEAFFGQGTRLTVV.

The V call is TRBV25-1, the J call TRBJ1-1, with 10 bases fitting TRBD1. CDR3 length: 15 amino acids. Germline V gene lookup returns CDR1 MGHDK and CDR2 SYGVNS. The V segment lost 3 bases and the J segment 3 bases; nucleotides outside the gene matches: 4. CDR3 nucleotide sequence: TGTGCCAGCAGTGAGGGACAGGGGCAGCACACTGAAGCTTTCTTT. It is translated as CASSEGQGQHTEAFF.

This chain connects TRBV12-3 or TRBV12-4 to TRBJ1-4, with TRBD1 as a possible D gene (5 bases). V gave up 4 bases and J gave up 6 bases, with 15 bases separating them. The CDR3 consists of 15 residues. This chain's CDR3 is CASSSKGDGYEKLFF. CDR3 DNA sequence: TGTGCCAGCAGTTCAAAAGGGGATGGCTATGAAAAACTGTTTTTT.

This clonotype was detected only a few times. The chain combines TRBV7-9 with TRBJ2-5, with D unclear. Trimming pared 5 bases from V and 5 bases from J, leaving 18 bases between. The CDR3 runs to 15 residues. Germline-derived CDR1 and CDR2 are SEHNR and FQNEAQ (reference sequence). The CDR3 protein is CASSGPDFDTETQYF. In nucleotides, the CDR3 is TGTGCCAGCAGCGGCCCCGATTTTGATACCGAGACCCAGTACTTC. Full variable domain (remainder filled in from reference TRBV7-9 and TRBJ2-5): DTGVSQNPRHKITKRGQNVTFRCDPISEHNRLYWYRQTLGQGPEFLTYFQNEAQLEKSRLLSDRFSAERPKGSFSTLEIQRTEQGDSAMYLCASSGPDFDTETQYFGPGTRLLVL.

This rearrangement joins TRBV7-2 to TRBJ1-2; D not resolved. The CDR3 runs 18 residues. Deletions cut 1 base from V and 5 bases from J, with 23 bases between. Germline V gene data show CDR1 as SGHTA and CDR2 as FQGNSA. The CDR3 DNA reads as TGTGCCAGCAGCTTAGTGAGTAGAGGGTCCGGCGGTCCATATGGCTACACCTTC. Protein: CASSLVSRGSGGPYGYTF.

V usage is TRBV29-1 and J usage is TRBJ1-1; D perhaps matches TRBD1 (5 bases). There are 16 residues in the CDR3. V was trimmed by 0 bases and J by 1 base, leaving 15 bases between them. Germline V gives CDR1 SQVTM, CDR2 ANQGSEA. CDR3 sequence reads: CSVEDHSWDSNTEAFF. The CDR3 DNA is TGCAGCGTTGAAGATCATAGCTGGGACTCGAACACTGAAGCTTTCTTT.

This clonotype has more than one count but fewer than ten. The V call is TRBV7-8, the J call TRBJ2-7; no clear D. Germline V gene sequence: CDR1 SGHVS, CDR2 FQNEAQ. The length of the CDR3 is 14 residues. The V end was cut by 5 bases, the J end by 0 bases, with 11 bases between. CDR3 sequence (DNA): TGTGCCAGCAGCGCCCAACCGGGCTCCTACGAGCAGTACTTC. Protein product: CASSAQPGSYEQYF.

V and J are TRBV7-8 and TRBJ2-5; D is perhaps TRBD2 (7 bases). The germline gives CDR1 SGHVS, CDR2 FQNEAQ. The CDR3 runs 16 residues. With 10 bases removed from V and 5 bases from J, the gap between germline ends came to 26 bases. The CDR3: CATSLLRRGGRETQYF. In DNA, the CDR3 is TGTGCCACTTCCCTGTTGCGCAGGGGAGGGCGCGAGACCCAGTACTTC.

The V and J genes are TRBV6-1 and TRBJ1-1, with no clear D. The germline V and J ends were trimmed by 11 bases and 1 base, with 14 bases remaining between them. This CDR3 has 13 amino acids. Germline loops: CDR1 MNHNS, CDR2 SASEGT. The CDR3 coding sequence is TGTGCCGCCCAGTTTTCCACGAACACTGAAGCTTTCTTT. It encodes CAAQFSTNTEAFF.

Many counts were recorded for this clonotype. This chain links TRBV25-1 with TRBJ1-2, with TRBD1 matching over 7 bases. Germline assignment: CDR1 MGHDK and CDR2 SYGVNS. J was trimmed by 10 bases and V by 5 bases; bases with no gene match: 10. This CDR3 comprises 13 residues. Here the CDR3 reads CASSKPGGGDYTF. CDR3 nucleotide sequence: TGTGCCAGCAGTAAACCGGGAGGGGGCGACTACACCTTC.

The rearrangement links TRBV19 to TRBJ1-2, with a tentative D call TRBD1 (6 bases). Germline V lookup: CDR1 LNHDA, CDR2 SQIVND (reference sequence). The ends were cut back, 2 bases at V and 4 bases at J, with 11 bases in the middle. The CDR3 is 14 residues long. In nucleotides, the CDR3 is TGTGCCAGTAGTATATTCCCACAGGGCTATGGCTACACCTTC. This translates into CASSIFPQGYGYTF.

This clonotype appeared a few times. J is TRBJ2-7 and V is TRBV6-5; D is uncertain. V lost 7 bases, J lost 0 bases, and 10 bases lay in between. The germline CDR1 and CDR2 sequences are MNHEY and SVGAGI. This CDR3 is 13 amino acids long. Here the CDR3 DNA reads TGTGCCAGCATTGCGCCGAGCTCCTACGAGCAGTACTTC. It specifies CASIAPSSYEQYF.

With regard to this clonotype: The CDR3 does not close with the conserved phenylalanine or tryptophan, likely indicating a read error. This sequence joins TRBV2 and TRBJ1-5; D is undetermined. This CDR3 has 13 residues. The germline CDR1 and CDR2 sequences are SNHLY and FYNNEI. With 6 bases removed from V and 7 bases from J, the gap between germline ends came to 13 bases. Here the CDR3 DNA reads TGTGCCAGCAGCTTAGATGGAGGGCAGCCCCAGCATCTT. This gives the protein CASSLDGGQPQHL.

The genes are TRBV20-1 and TRBJ1-3; D may be TRBD1 (5 bases). V lost 2 bases and J 8 bases, leaving 16 bases between the germline ends. Germline assignment: CDR1 DFQATT and CDR2 SNEGSKA (reference sequence). The CDR3 is 14 residues long. The CDR3 is CSARQGTYGYTIYF. The CDR3 DNA reads TGCAGTGCTAGACAGGGCACCTATGGCTACACCATATATTTT.